This T cell receptor (beta chain) was sequenced during a study of regulatory T cells in long-lasting Graves disease. The CDR3 covers 14 residues. V was clipped by 4 bases and J by 2 bases; unmatched bases: 4. CDR1 and CDR2 (germline): KGHSH, LQKENI. Time point described: persistent/refractory GD, antithyroid drugs over 5 years with positive TRAb. Researchers made the TCR library from RNA that was extracted from PBMCs. Collection of peripheral blood (about 10 milliliters) was done using EDTA tubes. Details on this clonotype: As yet, its antigen is unknown.

The study's findings and limits: There were preferences for TRBV28, TRBJ1-2 and TRBJ2-5 in persistent disease.

Both iRepertoire HTBI primers and Arm-PCR of CDR3 regions were used to build the TCR beta libraries. TCRdb recomputed calls from the multiplex PCR reads with MiXCR, one row per CDR3 protein. Here the sample spans nearly 350,000 distinct CDR3 sequences, less than 20% being singletons. This material consisted of peripheral blood mononuclear cells (PBMCs), taken when the disease was refractory, from a patient treated with antithyroid drugs. V usage is TRBV18 and J usage is TRBJ1-1; 7 bases line up with TRBD1. This receptor was taken from a female donor with Graves disease. The CDR3 DNA is TGTGCCAGCTCACAACAGGGGACCAACACTGAAGCTTTCTTT. Its protein product is CASSQQGTNTEAFF. The whole variable domain, remainder taken from reference TRBV18 and TRBJ1-1, is NAGVMQNPRHLVRRRGQEARLRCSPMKGHSHVYWYRQLPEEGLKFMVYLQKENIIDESGMPKERFSAEFPKEGPSILRIQQVVRGDSAAYFCASSQQGTNTEAFFGQGTRLTVV.